This entry concerns a single T cell receptor (beta chain). This clonotype came up many times. Its antigen is not yet known. Base qualities are not at hand, and no much larger clone is one base apart. These data originate in a study of CD8 T cells in ankylosing spondylitis (dated by TCRdb to about 2017). For the wider study: To find TCR variants linked to disease, the study profiled T cell receptor beta repertoires in ankylosing spondylitis patients and healthy donors. Peripheral blood was sampled, and synovial fluid was also collected from ankylosing spondylitis patients. The whole study cohort included about a hundred healthy donors and 25 ankylosing spondylitis patients.

The sequencer was an Illumina HiSeq 2500. Quantitative 5'-RACE with molecular barcodes was used to prepare TCR beta libraries. In the original analysis: A new computational method, built on a probabilistic model of VDJ rearrangement, was used to identify disease-linked TCR variants. The raw public reads went through TCRdb reprocessing: fastp at Q25, MiXCR clone calling, in-frame beta chains kept. Every entry covers one CDR3 protein and lists the most common genes and DNA from its rows. The V and J calls were determined by TCRdb, not by the authors. Present in this sample are around 490,000 distinct CDR3 sequences, approximately 5.3% of which were seen just once. 3.5% of the sample goes to the ten largest clones. Here is what the overall study found, with its caveats: The disease-linked clones showed a CD8+ phenotype and occurred at relatively low frequencies in peripheral blood. Some motif variants were previously reported in synovial fluid and blood of reactive arthritis patients, suggesting common disease-initiation mechanisms. The disease-linked clones were reported to be significantly enriched in matched synovial fluid samples from ankylosing spondylitis patients. Blood from ankylosing spondylitis patients appeared to be characterized by a TCR beta motif composed of about eight highly homologous amino acid variants.

V is cut back by 3 bases and J by 1 base, with 13 bases in the junction unmatched. CDR3 length: 18 amino acids, cysteine to phenylalanine. The DNA shown is the 54-base CDR3, in frame from base 1. CDR1 and CDR2 were assigned from the germline V gene as SGHVS and FQNEAQ. The V and J genes are TRBV7-8 and TRBJ2-5, with 8 middle bases fitting TRBD2. The sequence was obtained from a male donor with ankylosing spondylitis. Source material: blood, either unsorted or a sorted T cell fraction (not recorded which). The CDR3 reads CASSFPTKTSGTQETQYF. The sequence in DNA is TGTGCCAGCAGCTTTCCCACCAAAACTAGCGGCACCCAAGAGACCCAGTACTTC.